This is a list of T cell receptor beta chains from one sample in a study of T cell responses to AZD1222 COVID-19 vaccine. TCRdb's table, derived via immunoSEQ multiplex PCR, lists solely in-frame clones and lacks some. Altogether roughly 65,000 clones are present, 88% being singletons, with the ten largest covering about 8%. This specimen was peripheral blood, taken on day 0 of AZD1222 vaccination. The receptors were sampled from an adult in good health. CDR3s include the opening cysteine and the closing phenylalanine or tryptophan. D genes are given only for firm matches. Clone size is not always given. Where it is, it says once, few, many or a class for expanded clones.

d_call: .
clone_size: .
j_call: TRBJ2-7
v_call: TRBV18
cdr3_nt: TGTGCCAGCTCACGGGGTGAGGGATACTACGAGCAGTACTTC
cdr3_aa: CASSRGEGYYEQYF

d_call: .
clone_size: .
j_call: TRBJ2-2
v_call: TRBV19
cdr3_nt: TGTGCCAGTAGTAGCGGGAAGGTGAACACCGGGGAGCTGTTTTTT
cdr3_aa: CASSSGKVNTGELFF

d_call: .
clone_size: .
j_call: TRBJ1-2
v_call: TRBV28
cdr3_nt: TGTGCCAGCCAACTCGCCGTCAGGGCGGATGGCTACACCTTC
cdr3_aa: CASQLAVRADGYTF

d_call: .
clone_size: .
j_call: TRBJ2-1
v_call: TRBV28
cdr3_nt: TGTGCCAGTACCCTTGCCTACAATGAGCAGTTCTTC
cdr3_aa: CASTLAYNEQFF

d_call: .
clone_size: .
j_call: TRBJ1-2
v_call: TRBV7-9
cdr3_nt: TGTGCCAGCAGCCCCAACACCAGACAGTTTAACTATGGCTACACCTTC
cdr3_aa: CASSPNTRQFNYGYTF

d_call: .
clone_size: .
j_call: TRBJ1-6
v_call: TRBV30
cdr3_nt: TGTGCCTGGAGTACGGGACACTTTAATTCACCCCTCCACTTT
cdr3_aa: CAWSTGHFNSPLHF

d_call: .
clone_size: .
j_call: TRBJ1-2
v_call: TRBV27
cdr3_nt: TGTGCCAGCAGGATGACGAGGGCGGACGGCTACACCTTC
cdr3_aa: CASRMTRADGYTF

d_call: TRBD1
clone_size: .
j_call: TRBJ1-2
v_call: TRBV6-5
cdr3_nt: TGTGCCAGCAGTTCCGGCGAAGGGGGCAGGTTTGGCTACACCTTC
cdr3_aa: CASSSGEGGRFGYTF

d_call: TRBD1
clone_size: .
j_call: TRBJ1-2
v_call: TRBV6-1
cdr3_nt: TGTGCCAGCAGTGACCGACAGGGGCGGGACGGCTACACCTTC
cdr3_aa: CASSDRQGRDGYTF

d_call: .
clone_size: few
j_call: TRBJ1-1
v_call: TRBV6-4
cdr3_nt: TGTGCCAGCAGTGTGGGGGACAACACTGAAGCTTTCTTT
cdr3_aa: CASSVGDNTEAFF

d_call: TRBD1
clone_size: .
j_call: TRBJ1-2
v_call: TRBV18
cdr3_nt: TGTGCCAGCTCACGACAGGGTATGGATGGCTACACCTTC
cdr3_aa: CASSRQGMDGYTF

d_call: .
clone_size: .
j_call: TRBJ2-7
v_call: TRBV19
cdr3_nt: TGTGCCAGCTCCCGGGGATCAGCCTACGAGCAGTACTTC
cdr3_aa: CASSRGSAYEQYF

d_call: .
clone_size: .
j_call: TRBJ2-7
v_call: TRBV6-5
cdr3_nt: TGTGCCAGCCGAGGGCCAGGGGCCTACGTGCAGTACTTC
cdr3_aa: CASRGPGAYVQYF

d_call: TRBD1
clone_size: .
j_call: TRBJ2-7
v_call: TRBV10-3
cdr3_nt: TGTGCCATCAGTGAGTGGGGACAGGGGGACGCGCAGTACTTC
cdr3_aa: CAISEWGQGDAQYF

d_call: .
clone_size: .
j_call: TRBJ1-6
v_call: TRBV20-1
cdr3_nt: TGCAGTGCCAAATATAATTCACCCCTCCACTTT
cdr3_aa: CSAKYNSPLHF

d_call: .
clone_size: .
j_call: TRBJ2-1
v_call: TRBV5-4
cdr3_nt: TGTGCCAGCAGCTCGGACGGGAATGAGCAGTTCTTC
cdr3_aa: CASSSDGNEQFF

d_call: TRBD1
clone_size: .
j_call: TRBJ1-2
v_call: TRBV3-1/TRBV3-2
cdr3_nt: TGTGCCAGCAGCCAGGACAGGGATCGCTACACCTTC
cdr3_aa: CASSQDRDRYTF

d_call: TRBD1
clone_size: .
j_call: TRBJ2-1
v_call: TRBV25-1
cdr3_nt: TGTGCCAGCATGAAGACAGGGGGTAACAATGAGCAGTTCTTC
cdr3_aa: CASMKTGGNNEQFF

d_call: .
clone_size: .
j_call: TRBJ1-1
v_call: TRBV11-3
cdr3_nt: TGTGCCAGCAGCTTAGACGGGCGGGACACTGAAGCTTTCTTT
cdr3_aa: CASSLDGRDTEAFF

d_call: .
clone_size: once
j_call: TRBJ1-5
v_call: TRBV28
cdr3_nt: TGTGGCATCCGGGGCACAGGTCAGCCCCAGCATTTT
cdr3_aa: CGIRGTGQPQHF

d_call: .
clone_size: .
j_call: TRBJ2-7
v_call: TRBV5-1
cdr3_nt: TGCGCCAGCAGATTAACAGGTTCCCCGCCCTACGAGCAGTACTTC
cdr3_aa: CASRLTGSPPYEQYF

d_call: .
clone_size: .
j_call: TRBJ1-2
v_call: TRBV6-5
cdr3_nt: TGTGCCAGCAGTTACCTTCCCCCAGATGGCTACACCTTC
cdr3_aa: CASSYLPPDGYTF

d_call: .
clone_size: once
j_call: TRBJ1-1
v_call: TRBV7-2
cdr3_nt: TGTGCCAGCAGCTTAGTCGGTGTTGGGGCAATGGGGAACACTGAAGCTTTCTTT
cdr3_aa: CASSLVGVGAMGNTEAFF

d_call: .
clone_size: once
j_call: TRBJ2-6
v_call: TRBV7-9
cdr3_nt: TGTGCCAGCACCCCTGACCGGAGCTCTGGGGCCAACGTCCTGACTTTC
cdr3_aa: CASTPDRSSGANVLTF

d_call: TRBD1
clone_size: .
j_call: TRBJ2-1
v_call: TRBV4-3
cdr3_nt: TGCGCCAGCAGCCAAGAATTGACAGGGCACCCCAACGAGCAGTTCTTC
cdr3_aa: CASSQELTGHPNEQFF

d_call: .
clone_size: .
j_call: TRBJ2-3
v_call: TRBV11-2
cdr3_nt: TGTGCCAGCAGCCCTACACGGGGGAGCACAGATACGCAGTATTTT
cdr3_aa: CASSPTRGSTDTQYF

d_call: .
clone_size: .
j_call: TRBJ1-1
v_call: TRBV2
cdr3_nt: TGTGCCAGCAGTGAGAGCTGGGAGGGGAACACTGAAGCTTTCTTT
cdr3_aa: CASSESWEGNTEAFF

d_call: TRBD1
clone_size: few
j_call: TRBJ2-2
v_call: TRBV29-1
cdr3_nt: TGCAGCGTCCGGACAGGGAGAACCGGGGAGCTGTTTTTT
cdr3_aa: CSVRTGRTGELFF

d_call: TRBD1
clone_size: .
j_call: TRBJ2-5
v_call: TRBV19
cdr3_nt: TGTGCCAGCAAGGGACAGCCCCAAGAGACCCAGTACTTC
cdr3_aa: CASKGQPQETQYF

d_call: .
clone_size: .
j_call: TRBJ2-3
v_call: TRBV11-2
cdr3_nt: TGTGCCAGCAGCTTAGGGTTCGGGGGGCAGGGAGATACGCAGTATTTT
cdr3_aa: CASSLGFGGQGDTQYF

d_call: TRBD1
clone_size: .
j_call: TRBJ1-3
v_call: TRBV19
cdr3_nt: TGTGCCAGTAGTGTCTACAGGGGCTCTGGAAACACCATATATTTT
cdr3_aa: CASSVYRGSGNTIYF

d_call: .
clone_size: once
j_call: TRBJ1-1
v_call: TRBV4-3
cdr3_nt: TGCGCCAGCAGCCAAGTTTCCAACACTGAAGCTTTCTTT
cdr3_aa: CASSQVSNTEAFF

d_call: TRBD2
clone_size: .
j_call: TRBJ2-2
v_call: TRBV18
cdr3_nt: TGTGCCAGCTCACCAGCGGGAGCGAACACCGGGGAGCTGTTTTTT
cdr3_aa: CASSPAGANTGELFF

d_call: .
clone_size: .
j_call: TRBJ2-1
v_call: TRBV6-2/TRBV6-3
cdr3_nt: TGTGCCAGCAGTACCGGGACCTCCTCCAATGAGCAGTTCTTC
cdr3_aa: CASSTGTSSNEQFF

d_call: .
clone_size: .
j_call: TRBJ1-4
v_call: TRBV7-9
cdr3_nt: TGTGCCAGCAGCCCTCACAGGACTGCAACTAATGAAAAACTGTTTTTT
cdr3_aa: CASSPHRTATNEKLFF

d_call: .
clone_size: .
j_call: TRBJ1-4
v_call: TRBV19
cdr3_nt: TGTGCCAGTAATGCCCTGCCGGACGAAAAACTGTTTTTT
cdr3_aa: CASNALPDEKLFF